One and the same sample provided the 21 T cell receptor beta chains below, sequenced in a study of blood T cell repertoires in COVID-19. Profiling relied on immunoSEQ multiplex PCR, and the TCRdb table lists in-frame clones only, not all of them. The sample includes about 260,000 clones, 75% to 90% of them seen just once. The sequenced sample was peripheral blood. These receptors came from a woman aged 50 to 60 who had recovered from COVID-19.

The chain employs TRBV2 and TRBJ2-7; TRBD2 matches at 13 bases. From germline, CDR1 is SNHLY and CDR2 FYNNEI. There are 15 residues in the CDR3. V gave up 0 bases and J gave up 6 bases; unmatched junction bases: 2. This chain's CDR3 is CASSEARTSGGEQYF. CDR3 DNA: TGTGCCAGCAGTGAAGCCAGGACTAGCGGGGGCGAGCAGTACTTC.

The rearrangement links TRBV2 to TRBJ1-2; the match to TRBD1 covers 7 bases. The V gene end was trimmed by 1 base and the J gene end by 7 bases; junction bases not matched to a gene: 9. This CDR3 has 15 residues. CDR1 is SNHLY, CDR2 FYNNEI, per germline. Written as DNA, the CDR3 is TGTGCCAGCAGTGAAGTCCGACAGGGAATGGGTGGCTACACCTTC. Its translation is CASSEVRQGMGGYTF.

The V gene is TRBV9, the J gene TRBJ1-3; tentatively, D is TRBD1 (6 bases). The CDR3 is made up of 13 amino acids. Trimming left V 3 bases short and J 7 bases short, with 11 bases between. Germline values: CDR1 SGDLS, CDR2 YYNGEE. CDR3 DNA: TGTGCCAGCAGCGCAGAAGGGGGTAACACCATATATTTT. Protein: CASSAEGGNTIYF.

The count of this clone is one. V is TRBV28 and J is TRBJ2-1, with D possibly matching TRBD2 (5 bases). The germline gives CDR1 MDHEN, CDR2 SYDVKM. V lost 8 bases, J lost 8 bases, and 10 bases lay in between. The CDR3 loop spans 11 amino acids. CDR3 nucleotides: TGTGCCAGCGGCCGGGGTTATGAGCAGTTCTTC. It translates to CASGRGYEQFF.

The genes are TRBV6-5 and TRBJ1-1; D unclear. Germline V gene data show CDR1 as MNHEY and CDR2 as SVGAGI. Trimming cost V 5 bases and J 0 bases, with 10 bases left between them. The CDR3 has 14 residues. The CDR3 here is CASSKPTVNTEAFF. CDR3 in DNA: TGTGCCAGCAGTAAGCCGACTGTGAACACTGAAGCTTTCTTT.

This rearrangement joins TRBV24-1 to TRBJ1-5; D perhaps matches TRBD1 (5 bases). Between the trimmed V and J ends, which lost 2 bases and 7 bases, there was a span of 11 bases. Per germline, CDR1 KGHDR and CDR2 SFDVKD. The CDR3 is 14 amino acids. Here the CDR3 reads CATSDSYTGQPQHF. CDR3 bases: TGTGCCACCAGTGATTCTTATACAGGCCAGCCCCAGCATTTT.

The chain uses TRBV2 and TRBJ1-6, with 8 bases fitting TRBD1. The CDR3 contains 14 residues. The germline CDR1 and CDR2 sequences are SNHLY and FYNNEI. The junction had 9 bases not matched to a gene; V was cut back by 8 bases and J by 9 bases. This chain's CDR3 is CASHLPTGGSPLHF. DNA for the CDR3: TGTGCCAGCCACTTACCTACAGGGGGTTCACCCCTCCACTTT. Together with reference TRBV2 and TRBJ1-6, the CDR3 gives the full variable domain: EPEVTQTPSHQVTQMGQEVILRCVPISNHLYFYWYRQILGQKVEFLVSFYNNEISEKSEIFDDQFSVERPDGSNFTLKIRSTKLEDSAMYFCASHLPTGGSPLHFGNGTRLTVT.

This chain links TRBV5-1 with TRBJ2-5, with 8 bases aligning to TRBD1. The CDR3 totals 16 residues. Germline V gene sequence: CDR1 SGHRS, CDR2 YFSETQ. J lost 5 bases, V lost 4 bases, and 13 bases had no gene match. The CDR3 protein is CASSPRQGSGEETQYF. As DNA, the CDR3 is TGCGCCAGCAGCCCTAGACAGGGGTCAGGGGAGGAGACCCAGTACTTC.

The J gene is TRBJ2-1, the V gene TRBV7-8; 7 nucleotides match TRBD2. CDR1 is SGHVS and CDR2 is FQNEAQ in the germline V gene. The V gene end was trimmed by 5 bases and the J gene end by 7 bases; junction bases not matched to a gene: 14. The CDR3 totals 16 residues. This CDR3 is CASSKSTSVIGNEQFF. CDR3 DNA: TGTGCCAGCAGCAAATCCACTAGCGTAATAGGGAATGAGCAGTTCTTC.

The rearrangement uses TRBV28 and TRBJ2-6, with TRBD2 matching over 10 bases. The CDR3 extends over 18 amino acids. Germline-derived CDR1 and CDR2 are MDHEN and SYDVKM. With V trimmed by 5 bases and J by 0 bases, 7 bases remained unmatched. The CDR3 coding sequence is TGTGCCAGCAGTCTTCCGACTAGCGGGTACTCTGGGGCCAACGTCCTGACTTTC. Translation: CASSLPTSGYSGANVLTF.

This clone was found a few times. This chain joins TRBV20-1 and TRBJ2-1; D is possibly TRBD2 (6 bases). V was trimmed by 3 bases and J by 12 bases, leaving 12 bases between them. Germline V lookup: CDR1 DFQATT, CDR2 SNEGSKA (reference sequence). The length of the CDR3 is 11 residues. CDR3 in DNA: TGCAGTGCTAGGGGCGGACTACTGCAGTTCTTC. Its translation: CSARGGLLQFF.

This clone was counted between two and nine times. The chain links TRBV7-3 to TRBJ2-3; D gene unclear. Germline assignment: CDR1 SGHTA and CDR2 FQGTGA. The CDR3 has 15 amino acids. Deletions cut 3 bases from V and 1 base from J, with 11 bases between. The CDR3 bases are TGTGCCAGCAGCTTCGCAGGTTTAGGCACAGATACGCAGTATTTT. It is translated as CASSFAGLGTDTQYF.

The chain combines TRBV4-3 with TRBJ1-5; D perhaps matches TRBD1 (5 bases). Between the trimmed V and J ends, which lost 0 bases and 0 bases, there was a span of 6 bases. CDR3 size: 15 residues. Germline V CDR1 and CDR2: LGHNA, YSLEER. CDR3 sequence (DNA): TGCGCCAGCAGCCAAGATAGGGGTAGCAATCAGCCCCAGCATTTT. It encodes CASSQDRGSNQPQHF.

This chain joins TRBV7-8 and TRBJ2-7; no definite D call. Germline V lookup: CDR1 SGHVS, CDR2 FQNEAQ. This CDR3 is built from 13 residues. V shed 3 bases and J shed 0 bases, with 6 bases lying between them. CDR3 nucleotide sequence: TGTGCCAGCAGCTTGGGCCTCTCCTACGAGCAGTACTTC. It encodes CASSLGLSYEQYF.

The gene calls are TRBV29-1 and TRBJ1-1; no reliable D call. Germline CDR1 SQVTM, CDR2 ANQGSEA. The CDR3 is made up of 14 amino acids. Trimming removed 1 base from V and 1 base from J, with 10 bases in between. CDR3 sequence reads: CSVEGTWANTEAFF. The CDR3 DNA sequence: TGCAGCGTTGAAGGTACGTGGGCGAACACTGAAGCTTTCTTT.

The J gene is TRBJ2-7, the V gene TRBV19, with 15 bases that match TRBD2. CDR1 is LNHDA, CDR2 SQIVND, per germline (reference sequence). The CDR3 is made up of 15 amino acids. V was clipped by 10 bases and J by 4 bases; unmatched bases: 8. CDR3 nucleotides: TGTGCCACTGGGACTAGCGGGAGGAGGGGTTACGAGCAGTACTTC. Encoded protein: CATGTSGRRGYEQYF.

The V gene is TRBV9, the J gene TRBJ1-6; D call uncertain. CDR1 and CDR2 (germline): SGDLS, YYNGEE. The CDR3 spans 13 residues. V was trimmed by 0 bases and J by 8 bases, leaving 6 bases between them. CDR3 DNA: TGTGCCAGCAGCGTAGGCCGGGATTCACCCCTCCACTTT. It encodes CASSVGRDSPLHF. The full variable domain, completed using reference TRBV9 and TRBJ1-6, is DSGVTQTPKHLITATGQRVTLRCSPRSGDLSVYWYQQSLDQGLQFLIQYYNGEERAKGNILERFSAQQFPDLHSELNLSSLELGDSALYFCASSVGRDSPLHFGNGTRLTVT.

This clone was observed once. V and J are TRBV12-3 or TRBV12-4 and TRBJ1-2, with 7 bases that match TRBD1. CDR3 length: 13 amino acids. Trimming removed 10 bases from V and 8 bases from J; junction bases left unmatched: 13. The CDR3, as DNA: TGTGCCACCGAGGGGGCAGGAGGTAGGGGCTACACCTTC. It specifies CATEGAGGRGYTF.

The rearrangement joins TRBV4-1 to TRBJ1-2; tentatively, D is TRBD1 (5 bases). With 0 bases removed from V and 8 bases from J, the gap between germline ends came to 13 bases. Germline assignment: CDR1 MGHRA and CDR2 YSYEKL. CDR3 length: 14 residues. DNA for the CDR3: TGCGCCAGCAGCCAAGAGGGGCACTTCGGGGGCTACACCTTC. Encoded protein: CASSQEGHFGGYTF.

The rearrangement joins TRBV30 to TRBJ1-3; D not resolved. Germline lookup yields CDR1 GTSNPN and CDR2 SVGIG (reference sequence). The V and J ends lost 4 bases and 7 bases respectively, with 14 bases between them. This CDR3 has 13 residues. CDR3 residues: CAWTVGLGNTIYF. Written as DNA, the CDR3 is TGTGCCTGGACAGTTGGACTGGGGAACACCATATATTTT.

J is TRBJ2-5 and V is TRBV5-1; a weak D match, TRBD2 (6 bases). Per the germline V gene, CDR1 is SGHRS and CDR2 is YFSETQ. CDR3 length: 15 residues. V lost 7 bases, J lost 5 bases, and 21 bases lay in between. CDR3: CASQGRGTGGETQYF. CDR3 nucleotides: TGCGCCAGCCAAGGAAGGGGCACCGGGGGTGAGACCCAGTACTTC. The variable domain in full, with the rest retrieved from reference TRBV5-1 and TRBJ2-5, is KAGVTQTPRYLIKTRGQQVTLSCSPISGHRSVSWYQQTPGQGLQFLFEYFSETQRNKGNFPGRFSGRQFSNSRSEMNVSTLELGDSALYLCASQGRGTGGETQYFGPGTRLLVL.